Below, one TCR beta chain is given with its context. The entry originates in a study of blood T cell repertoires in COVID-19. Overall study: T cells, B-cell-depleted T cells, or PBMCs provided the cDNA or gDNA that served as material.

Original processing methods: Estimated nucleated cell counts came from reference gene primer amplification. Sequenced by immunoSEQ multiplex PCR; TCRdb stores in-frame clones only, minus some. The V and J calls and clone size come from that table; D and trimming were worked out from the DNA. This table has some 70,000 clones, more than 75% appearing once. Sequencing was carried out using PBMCs or T cells enriched from blood (not recorded which). The sequence was obtained from a woman aged 40 to 55 who had recovered from COVID-19.

The CDR3 spells CASSESIGTSLDTQYF. The CDR3 DNA follows: TGCGCCAGCAGTGAGTCGATAGGGACTAGCTTAGATACGCAGTATTTT. V is TRBV10-1 and J is TRBJ2-3; 9 nucleotides line up with TRBD2. The V segment lost 0 bases and the J segment 5 bases; nucleotides outside the gene matches: 6. This CDR3 has 16 amino acids. Germline values: CDR1 WNHNN, CDR2 SYGVQD (reference sequence).